The 19 T cell receptor beta chains below were found in one sample sequenced in a study of blood T cell repertoires in COVID-19. Generated by immunoSEQ multiplex PCR, the TCRdb table keeps only in-frame clones and is missing some. In the table there are about 210,000 clones, roughly four fifths of which are singletons. The sequencing sample was made of peripheral blood. Source of these receptors: a woman aged 40 to 50 with acute or convalescent COVID-19.

The chain couples TRBV27 to TRBJ1-4; 8 bases map to TRBD1. J lost 0 bases, V lost 6 bases, and 3 bases had no gene match. This CDR3 is 15 amino acids long. Germline lookup yields CDR1 MNHEY and CDR2 SMNVEV (reference sequence). CDR3 sequence reads: CASRAGGTTNEKLFF. Here the CDR3 DNA reads TGTGCCAGCAGGGCAGGGGGCACAACTAATGAAAAACTGTTTTTT.

The chain joins TRBV30 to TRBJ2-1; the D is unclear. Germline V CDR1 and CDR2: GTSNPN, SVGIG (reference sequence). The germline V and J ends were trimmed by 2 bases and 3 bases, with 14 bases remaining between them. This CDR3 is 15 amino acids long. Here the CDR3 DNA reads TGTGCCTGGAGTCTCCTGGGCCGGAACTACAATGAGCAGTTCTTC. Translating it yields CAWSLLGRNYNEQFF.

The rearrangement joins TRBV6-6 to TRBJ2-7; TRBD1 matches at 7 bases. The V gene end was trimmed by 5 bases and the J gene end by 5 bases; junction bases not matched to a gene: 6. Germline V gene data show CDR1 as MNHNY and CDR2 as SVGAGI (reference sequence). CDR3 size: 13 residues. CDR3 residues: CASSLQGGDEQYF. The CDR3 DNA follows: TGTGCCAGCAGTCTACAAGGGGGCGACGAGCAGTACTTC.

This sequence joins TRBV14 and TRBJ2-7; D is perhaps TRBD2 (6 bases). Germline CDR1 reads SGHDN; CDR2 reads FVKESK. CDR3 length equals 15 residues. V was shortened by 1 base and J by 1 base, with 11 bases between the two germline ends. Written as DNA, the CDR3 is TGTGCCAGCAGCCAAGCGCGGGGAGGATCCTACGAGCAGTACTTC. Translated: CASSQARGGSYEQYF.

The J gene is TRBJ1-3, the V gene TRBV24-1; the D is unclear. This CDR3 region has 14 residues. Trimming took 6 bases from V and 4 from J, leaving 12 bases between them. Germline CDR1 reads KGHDR; CDR2 reads SFDVKD. The CDR3 protein is CATSKPPTGNTIYF. The DNA for the CDR3 is TGTGCCACCAGTAAGCCCCCTACGGGAAACACCATATATTTT.

CDR3 in amino acids: CAWSRENRGLNYGYTF. The CDR3, as DNA: TGTGCCTGGAGTCGGGAAAACAGGGGGCTAAACTATGGCTACACCTTC. The chain links TRBV30 to TRBJ1-2; 9 bases are shared with TRBD1. Germline loops: CDR1 GTSNPN, CDR2 SVGIG (reference sequence). The CDR3 is 16 residues long. V shed 2 bases and J 2 bases; nucleotides not matched to a gene: 9.

V is TRBV10-3 and J is TRBJ2-3, with D perhaps TRBD1 (6 bases). The CDR3 sequence is 14 residues long. Germline CDR1 reads ENHRY; CDR2 reads SYGVKD. With 2 bases removed from V and 1 base from J, the gap between germline ends came to 7 bases. CDR3 protein: CAISEKGGTDTQYF. CDR3 coding DNA: TGTGCCATCAGTGAGAAGGGGGGCACAGATACGCAGTATTTT.

The chain carries TRBV12-3 or TRBV12-4 and TRBJ2-7; D is uncertain. The CDR3 length is 12 residues. V lost 6 bases, J lost 4 bases, and 10 bases lay in between. The DNA for the CDR3 is TGTGCCAGCAGCCCTGCTCAGTACGAGCAGTACTTC. Translation: CASSPAQYEQYF.

This chain's CDR3 is CASSFPGLVNSEQFF. The CDR3 bases are TGTGCCAGCAGCTTCCCGGGACTAGTAAACAGTGAGCAGTTCTTC. The chain is built from TRBV7-9 and TRBJ2-1; 8 nucleotides align to TRBD2. The V and J ends lost 3 bases and 9 bases, in that order; junction bases with no gene match: 10. The CDR3 is 15 amino acids. The V gene's germline CDR1 is SEHNR and CDR2 FQNEAQ (reference sequence).

The chain joins TRBV18 to TRBJ2-1; 9 nucleotides match TRBD2. This CDR3 contains 16 residues. Germline assignment: CDR1 KGHSH and CDR2 LQKENI. Unmatched junction bases numbered 10, after V lost 2 bases and J lost 8 bases. The CDR3 protein is CASSPSRAGGPHEQFF. The CDR3 nucleotides read TGTGCCAGCTCACCATCCCGGGCGGGAGGGCCGCATGAGCAGTTCTTC.

The J gene is TRBJ2-1, the V gene TRBV19; the D is unclear. The CDR3 runs to 17 residues. The germline V gene has CDR1 LNHDA and CDR2 SQIVND (reference sequence). The V and J ends lost 7 bases and 0 bases respectively, with 19 bases between them. The CDR3 region is CASTIRPDMSSYNEQFF. CDR3 DNA: TGTGCCAGTACCATCAGGCCCGATATGAGCTCCTACAATGAGCAGTTCTTC.

The rearrangement links TRBV7-2 to TRBJ2-1; TRBD1 agrees at 7 bases. The CDR3 is made up of 16 amino acids. Trimming took 5 bases from V and 3 from J; bases not matched to a gene: 10. Germline V gene sequence: CDR1 SGHTA, CDR2 FQGNSA. The CDR3 sequence is CASSVYRGGVYNEQFF. DNA of the CDR3: TGTGCCAGCAGCGTATACAGGGGTGGTGTCTACAATGAGCAGTTCTTC.

CDR3 coding DNA: TGTGCCAGCAGCCAAGCTATGTGGGCAGGGGATAAGGGTAACTATGGCTACACCTTC. This gives the protein CASSQAMWAGDKGNYGYTF. The rearrangement uses TRBV3-1 (or the pseudogene TRBV3-2) and TRBJ1-2; D is possibly TRBD1 (6 bases). Germline V lookup: CDR1 LGHDT, CDR2 YNNKEL (reference sequence). Trimming stripped 1 base from V and 1 base from J, with 22 bases between. This CDR3 has 19 amino acids.

The V and J genes are TRBV27 and TRBJ2-3; a weak D match, TRBD2 (6 bases). V was clipped by 6 bases and J by 6 bases, with 19 bases between them. The CDR3 contains 15 residues. Germline CDR1 and CDR2: MNHEY and SMNVEV (reference sequence). The CDR3 region has the DNA TGTGCCAGCAGGAAGGGCCCGCTAGGAGGGGATACGCAGTATTTT. Protein product: CASRKGPLGGDTQYF.

The rearrangement joins TRBV18 to TRBJ1-6; 9 nucleotides align to TRBD1. J was trimmed by 9 bases and V by 3 bases; bases with no gene match: 3. This CDR3 spans 14 amino acids. Germline CDR1 KGHSH, CDR2 LQKENI. The CDR3 DNA sequence: TGTGCCAGCTCACCGGGACAGGGACTTTCACCCCTCCACTTT. It codes for CASSPGQGLSPLHF. Drawing the rest from reference TRBV18 and TRBJ1-6, the complete variable domain is NAGVMQNPRHLVRRRGQEARLRCSPMKGHSHVYWYRQLPEEGLKFMVYLQKENIIDESGMPKERFSAEFPKEGPSILRIQQVVRGDSAAYFCASSPGQGLSPLHFGNGTRLTVT.

The chain combines TRBV30 with TRBJ1-2; D gene ambiguous. Trimming took off 2 bases at V and 4 bases at J, with 17 bases between the two ends. In germline, CDR1 is GTSNPN, CDR2 SVGIG (reference sequence). The CDR3 is made up of 15 amino acids. CDR3 region: CAWSTYPASGYGYTF. The CDR3 coding sequence is TGTGCCTGGAGTACATATCCTGCCTCGGGCTATGGCTACACCTTC.

This sequence joins TRBV3-1 (or the pseudogene TRBV3-2) and TRBJ2-7; the D gene is possibly TRBD2 (5 bases). This CDR3 contains 13 residues. The V and J ends lost 4 bases and 4 bases respectively, with 11 bases between them. Germline V gene lookup returns CDR1 LGHDT and CDR2 YNNKEL (reference sequence). CDR3 sequence: CASSRMPGYEQYF. The CDR3 DNA reads as TGTGCCAGCAGCCGAATGCCGGGGTACGAGCAGTACTTC.

CDR3: CASSFTGTVYEQYF. In nucleotides, the CDR3 is TGTGCCAGCAGCTTTACCGGGACAGTCTACGAGCAGTACTTC. This sequence joins TRBV14 and TRBJ2-7, with 7 bases lining up with TRBD1. This CDR3 has 14 residues. Germline CDR1 and CDR2: SGHDN and FVKESK. V shed 5 bases, J shed 3 bases, and the junction held 7 bases outside the gene matches. Variable domain in full (rest from reference TRBV14 and TRBJ2-7): EAGVTQFPSHSVIEKGQTVTLRCDPISGHDNLYWYRRVMGKEIKFLLHFVKESKQDESGMPNNRFLAERTGGTYSTLKVQPAELEDSGVYFCASSFTGTVYEQYFGPGTRLTVT.

The chain is built from TRBV30 and TRBJ2-2, with 7 bases aligning to TRBD2. V shed 3 bases and J 5 bases; nucleotides not matched to a gene: 3. The germline CDR1 and CDR2 sequences are GTSNPN and SVGIG (reference sequence). CDR3 size: 13 residues. The CDR3 reads CAWSSGGTGELFF. CDR3 DNA sequence: TGTGCCTGGAGCTCCGGGGGGACCGGGGAGCTGTTTTTT.